This is a list of T cell receptor beta chains from one sample in a study of T-cell memory formation after mild COVID-19. TCRdb re-called the 5' RACE reads with MiXCR, one entry per CDR3 protein. The sample lists about 340,000 distinct CDR3 sequences, about an eighth occurring once. Sequenced: PBMCs or a T cell subset sorted from them (not recorded which). The receptor set was obtained from a man between 18 and 29 years old who had mild COVID-19 (a few samples of this study predate the infection). Cell type and time point are not known. CDR3s include the opening cysteine and the closing phenylalanine or tryptophan. A D gene is named only where the DNA matches it firmly. Clone size is stated in some rows and not others, as once, few, many or a class when expanded.

abundance	v_gene	d_gene	j_gene	CDR3aa	CDR3nt
-	TRBV20-1	TRBD1	TRBJ2-5	CSAPRQGEETQYF	TGCAGTGCTCCACGACAGGGCGAAGAGACCCAGTACTTC
-	TRBV5-5	-	TRBJ1-1	CASSIHRNTLNTEAFF	TGTGCCAGCAGCATTCACAGAAACACTTTGAACACTGAAGCTTTCTTT
few	TRBV6-1	-	TRBJ1-5	CASRRQEESNQPQHF	TGTGCCAGCAGGCGACAGGAGGAGAGCAATCAGCCCCAGCATTTT
few	TRBV5-5	-	TRBJ1-2	CASSLSGGTGMVSGGYTF	TGTGCCAGCAGCTTGTCCGGTGGGACGGGAATGGTATCGGGCGGCTACACCTTC
many	TRBV7-9	TRBD2	TRBJ2-7	CASSRSGGGYEQYF	TGTGCCAGCAGCCGTAGCGGGGGTGGATACGAGCAGTACTTC
-	TRBV7-3	-	TRBJ2-3	CASRGGHTDTQYF	TGTGCCAGCAGGGGGGGTCACACAGATACGCAGTATTTT
-	TRBV29-1	TRBD1	TRBJ2-5	CSVVQTGGETQYF	TGCAGCGTTGTACAGACAGGGGGTGAGACCCAGTACTTC
-	TRBV24-1	-	TRBJ1-1	CATSDFEGTNTEAFF	TGTGCCACCAGTGATTTTGAGGGGACGAACACTGAAGCTTTCTTT
-	TRBV11-2	-	TRBJ1-1	CASSRDPFEAFF	TGTGCCAGCAGCAGGGACCCTTTTGAAGCTTTCTTT
few	TRBV6-5	-	TRBJ1-1	CASSKGGPGWTEAFF	TGTGCCAGCAGTAAGGGGGGGCCCGGGTGGACTGAAGCTTTCTTT
-	TRBV5-1	TRBD1	TRBJ2-7	CASSLVGTGQDEQYF	TGCGCCAGCAGCTTGGTAGGGACAGGTCAGGACGAGCAGTACTTC
-	TRBV4-2	-	TRBJ2-2	CASSLGTGQNTGELFF	TGTGCCAGCAGCCTTGGAACTGGACAGAACACCGGGGAGCTGTTTTTT
-	TRBV18	TRBD1	TRBJ1-1	CASSPQGAAFF	TGTGCCAGCTCACCACAGGGGGCAGCTTTCTTT
-	TRBV2	-	TRBJ1-1	CASSGYRAKNTEAFF	TGTGCCAGCAGTGGATACAGGGCTAAGAACACTGAAGCTTTCTTT
-	TRBV30	-	TRBJ1-6	CAWSRVSHNSPLHF	TGTGCCTGGAGTAGGGTCAGCCACAATTCACCCCTCCACTTT
few	TRBV5-6	TRBD1	TRBJ2-1	CASSFNRGQETYNEQFF	TGTGCCAGCAGCTTCAACAGGGGGCAAGAAACCTACAATGAGCAGTTCTTC
few	TRBV5-1	TRBD1	TRBJ1-2	CASSLAGTGDGYTF	TGCGCCAGCAGCTTGGCCGGGACAGGGGATGGCTACACCTTC
many	TRBV27	-	TRBJ2-5	CASKTMAVQETQYF	TGTGCCAGCAAAACGATGGCAGTCCAAGAGACCCAGTACTTC
few	TRBV29-1	-	TRBJ2-1	CSVDQDWNEQFF	TGCAGCGTTGACCAAGACTGGAATGAGCAGTTCTTC
few	TRBV7-2	-	TRBJ1-2	CASSLDRVYGYTF	TGTGCCAGCAGCTTAGACAGGGTCTATGGCTACACCTTC
-	TRBV2	-	TRBJ2-5	CASSGGSPRTQYF	TGTGCCAGCAGTGGGGGGTCTCCACGGACCCAGTACTTC
few	TRBV2	TRBD2	TRBJ2-1	CASQTGTSVLEQFF	TGTGCCAGTCAGACCGGGACTAGCGTGTTAGAGCAGTTCTTC
few	TRBV6-2/TRBV6-3	-	TRBJ2-2	CASSYRRRSNTGELFF	TGTGCCAGCAGTTACCGCCGGAGGTCTAACACCGGGGAGCTGTTTTTT
-	TRBV10-3	TRBD1	TRBJ1-2	CARRQGEGYGYTF	TGTGCCCGAAGGCAGGGGGAGGGCTATGGCTACACCTTC
few	TRBV28	-	TRBJ1-2	CASRGGTSQGYTF	TGTGCCAGCAGGGGCGGGACAAGTCAAGGCTACACCTTC
-	TRBV6-2/TRBV6-3	-	TRBJ1-6	CASTSGINSPLHF	TGTGCCAGCACCTCCGGGATTAATTCACCCCTCCACTTT
few	TRBV29-1	TRBD1	TRBJ1-5	CSVQGGGNQPQHF	TGCAGCGTTCAGGGGGGAGGCAATCAGCCCCAGCATTTT
-	TRBV28	TRBD2	TRBJ2-4	CASSERGLKNIQYF	TGTGCCAGCAGTGAGCGGGGGCTCAAAAACATTCAGTACTTC
-	TRBV6-5	-	TRBJ2-7	CASSSPFGPQAYEQYF	TGTGCCAGCAGTTCCCCTTTCGGGCCGCAAGCCTACGAGCAGTACTTC
few	TRBV7-8	-	TRBJ2-3	CASYIGPPDTQYF	TGTGCCAGCTATATAGGGCCTCCGGATACGCAGTATTTT
-	TRBV5-1	TRBD2	TRBJ2-2	CASRGTSGAGELFF	TGCGCCAGCAGAGGGACTAGTGGCGCCGGGGAGCTGTTTTTT
few	TRBV4-1	TRBD1	TRBJ2-2	CASSLRDRAGGELFF	TGCGCCAGCAGCCTTCGGGACAGGGCCGGCGGGGAGCTGTTTTTT
-	TRBV5-8	TRBD2	TRBJ2-1	CASSPRTSGEGEQFF	TGTGCCAGCAGCCCCAGGACTAGCGGGGAGGGTGAGCAGTTCTTC
few	TRBV20-1	-	TRBJ2-1	CSEGSSYNEQFF	TGCAGCGAGGGTAGCTCCTACAATGAGCAGTTCTTC
many	TRBV2	-	TRBJ1-4	CASAGANEKLFF	TGTGCCAGCGCTGGGGCTAATGAAAAACTGTTTTTT
-	TRBV4-3	TRBD1	TRBJ2-3	CASSPGQGAFTDTQYF	TGCGCCAGCAGCCCCGGACAGGGGGCTTTCACAGATACGCAGTATTTT
-	TRBV20-1	-	TRBJ1-5	CSARDQDLRERNQPQHF	TGCAGTGCTAGAGATCAAGACTTACGAGAGCGCAATCAGCCCCAGCATTTT
-	TRBV7-3	-	TRBJ2-5	CASSLGPVETQYF	TGTGCCAGCAGCTTAGGGCCCGTAGAGACCCAGTACTTC
few	TRBV6-2/TRBV6-3	TRBD1	TRBJ2-1	CASSYTRDRALEQFF	TGTGCCAGCAGTTACACACGGGACAGGGCCTTGGAGCAGTTCTTC
few	TRBV25-1	-	TRBJ2-5	CASSEWSEPQETQYF	TGTGCCAGCAGTGAATGGTCAGAACCCCAAGAGACCCAGTACTTC
-	TRBV4-2	-	TRBJ1-2	CASSPRREAGDGYTF	TGTGCCAGCAGCCCGCGTCGAGAGGCAGGCGATGGCTACACCTTC
-	TRBV7-2	-	TRBJ1-5	CASSLDHNQPQHF	TGTGCCAGCAGCTTAGACCACAATCAGCCCCAGCATTTT